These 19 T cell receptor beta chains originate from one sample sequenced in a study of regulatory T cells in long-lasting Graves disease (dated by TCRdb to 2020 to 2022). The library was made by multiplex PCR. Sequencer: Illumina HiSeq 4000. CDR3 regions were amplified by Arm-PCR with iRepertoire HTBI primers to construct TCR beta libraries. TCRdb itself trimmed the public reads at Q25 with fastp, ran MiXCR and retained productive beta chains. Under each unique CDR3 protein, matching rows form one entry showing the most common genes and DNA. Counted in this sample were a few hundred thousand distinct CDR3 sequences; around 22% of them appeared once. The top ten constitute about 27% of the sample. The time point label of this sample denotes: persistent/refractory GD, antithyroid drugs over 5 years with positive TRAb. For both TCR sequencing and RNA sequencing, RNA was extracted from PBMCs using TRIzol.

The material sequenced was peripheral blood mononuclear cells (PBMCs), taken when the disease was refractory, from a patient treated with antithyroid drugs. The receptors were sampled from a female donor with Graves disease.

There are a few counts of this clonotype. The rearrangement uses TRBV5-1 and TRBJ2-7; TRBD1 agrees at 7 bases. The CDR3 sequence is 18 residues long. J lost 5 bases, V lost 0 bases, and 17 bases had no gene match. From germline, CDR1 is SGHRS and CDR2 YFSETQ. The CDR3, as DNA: TGCGCCAGCAGCTTGGGAGGGGGCGCCGACCCTTGGAGAAACGAGCAGTACTTC. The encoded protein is CASSLGGGADPWRNEQYF.

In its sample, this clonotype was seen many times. CDR3 protein: CASSVAGEDYGYTF. The CDR3 region has the DNA TGTGCCAGCAGTGTAGCCGGAGAAGACTATGGCTACACCTTC. The V call is TRBV2, the J call TRBJ1-2; D is unclear. The germline gives CDR1 SNHLY, CDR2 FYNNEI. This CDR3 is built from 14 residues. Trimming shortened V by 4 bases and J by 3 bases, and 12 bases separated the two germline ends.

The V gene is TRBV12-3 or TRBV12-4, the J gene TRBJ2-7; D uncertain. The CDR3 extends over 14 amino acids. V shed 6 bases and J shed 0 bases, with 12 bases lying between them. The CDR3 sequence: CASSLVFSSYEQYF. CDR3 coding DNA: TGTGCCAGCAGCCTAGTTTTTAGCTCCTACGAGCAGTACTTC.

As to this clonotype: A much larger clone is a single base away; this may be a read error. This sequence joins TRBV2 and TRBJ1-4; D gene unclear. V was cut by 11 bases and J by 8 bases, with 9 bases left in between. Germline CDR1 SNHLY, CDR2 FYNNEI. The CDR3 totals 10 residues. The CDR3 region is CAGGREKLFF. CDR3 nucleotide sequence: TGTGCCGGCGGGCGGGAAAAACTGTTTTTT.

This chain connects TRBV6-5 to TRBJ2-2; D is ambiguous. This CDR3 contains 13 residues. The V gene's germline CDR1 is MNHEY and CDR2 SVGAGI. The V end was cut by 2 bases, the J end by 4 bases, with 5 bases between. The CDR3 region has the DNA TGTGCCAGCAGTTACGAGTCCACCGGGGAGCTGTTTTTT. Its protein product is CASSYESTGELFF.

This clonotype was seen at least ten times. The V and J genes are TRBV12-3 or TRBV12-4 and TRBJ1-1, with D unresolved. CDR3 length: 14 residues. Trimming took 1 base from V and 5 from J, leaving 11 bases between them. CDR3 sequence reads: CASSLDSLWTEAFF. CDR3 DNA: TGTGCCAGCAGTTTAGACAGTCTGTGGACTGAAGCTTTCTTT.

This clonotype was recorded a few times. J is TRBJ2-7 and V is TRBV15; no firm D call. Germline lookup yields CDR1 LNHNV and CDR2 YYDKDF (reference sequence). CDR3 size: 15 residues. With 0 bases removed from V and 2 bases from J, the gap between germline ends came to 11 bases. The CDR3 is CATSRDDTYAYEQYF. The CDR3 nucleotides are TGTGCCACCAGCAGAGATGATACATACGCCTACGAGCAGTACTTC.

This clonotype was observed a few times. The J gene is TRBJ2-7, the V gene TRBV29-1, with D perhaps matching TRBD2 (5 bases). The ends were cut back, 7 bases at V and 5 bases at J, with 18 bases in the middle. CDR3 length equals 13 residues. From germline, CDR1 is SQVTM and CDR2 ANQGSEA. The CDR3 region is CSARGGGSHEQYF. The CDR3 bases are TGCAGCGCCCGAGGAGGTGGGTCCCACGAGCAGTACTTC.

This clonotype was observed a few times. CDR3 residues: CASSVTQGTEAFF. The CDR3 DNA follows: TGCGCCAGCAGCGTGACACAGGGGACTGAAGCTTTCTTT. The genes are TRBV5-1 and TRBJ1-1, with TRBD1 matching over 7 bases. CDR1 SGHRS and CDR2 YFSETQ come from the germline V gene. CDR3 size: 13 residues. After removal of 4 bases from V and 5 bases from J, the junction contained 5 bases not matched to a gene.

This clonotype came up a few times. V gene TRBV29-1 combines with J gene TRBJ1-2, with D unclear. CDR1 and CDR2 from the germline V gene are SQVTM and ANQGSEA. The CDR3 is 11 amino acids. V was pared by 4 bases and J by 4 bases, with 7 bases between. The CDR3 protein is CSVGQIYGYTF. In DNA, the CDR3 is TGCAGCGTTGGCCAGATCTATGGCTACACCTTC.

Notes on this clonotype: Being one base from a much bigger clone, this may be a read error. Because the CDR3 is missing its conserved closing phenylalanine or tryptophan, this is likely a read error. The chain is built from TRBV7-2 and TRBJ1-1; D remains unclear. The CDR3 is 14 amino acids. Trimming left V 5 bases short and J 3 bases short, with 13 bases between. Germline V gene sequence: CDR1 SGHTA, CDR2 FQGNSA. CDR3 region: CASSPRLGDTEAFL. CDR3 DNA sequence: TGTGCCAGCAGCCCCCGGTTAGGAGACACTGAAGCTTTCCTT.

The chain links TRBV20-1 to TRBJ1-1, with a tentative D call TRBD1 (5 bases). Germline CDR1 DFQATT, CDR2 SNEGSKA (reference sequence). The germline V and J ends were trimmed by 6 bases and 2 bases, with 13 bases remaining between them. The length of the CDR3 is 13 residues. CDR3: CSAEGAFNTEAFF. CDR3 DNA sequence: TGCAGTGCCGAAGGGGCTTTTAACACTGAAGCTTTCTTT.

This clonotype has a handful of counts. This CDR3 reads CASSLGGTGSGQPQHF. CDR3 sequence (DNA): TGTGCCAGCAGCTTGGGCGGGACAGGGTCAGGTCAGCCCCAGCATTTT. This rearrangement joins TRBV5-5 to TRBJ1-5; 9 bases line up with TRBD1. V was pared by 0 bases and J by 6 bases, with 7 bases of the junction left unmatched. Germline CDR1 and CDR2: SGHKS and YYEKEE (reference sequence). The CDR3 extends over 16 amino acids.

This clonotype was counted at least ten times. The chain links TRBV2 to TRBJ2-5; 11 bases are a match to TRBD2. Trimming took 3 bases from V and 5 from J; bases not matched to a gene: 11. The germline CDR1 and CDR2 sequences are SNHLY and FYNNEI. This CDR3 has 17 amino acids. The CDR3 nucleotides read TGTGCCAGCAGTGATGTGGTACTAGCGGGAGATATGGAGACCCAGTACTTC. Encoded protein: CASSDVVLAGDMETQYF.

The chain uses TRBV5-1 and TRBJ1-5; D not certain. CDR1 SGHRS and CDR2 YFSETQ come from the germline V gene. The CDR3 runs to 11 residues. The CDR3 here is CATTSNQPQHF. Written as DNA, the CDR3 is TGCGCAACTACCAGCAATCAGCCCCAGCATTTT.

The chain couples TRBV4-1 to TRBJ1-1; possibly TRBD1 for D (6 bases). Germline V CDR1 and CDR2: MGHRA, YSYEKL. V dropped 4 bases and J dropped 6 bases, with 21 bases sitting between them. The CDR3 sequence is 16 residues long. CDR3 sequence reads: CASSPRFVGGTAEAFF. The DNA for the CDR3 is TGCGCCAGCAGCCCAAGATTCGTAGGGGGGACCGCTGAAGCTTTCTTT.

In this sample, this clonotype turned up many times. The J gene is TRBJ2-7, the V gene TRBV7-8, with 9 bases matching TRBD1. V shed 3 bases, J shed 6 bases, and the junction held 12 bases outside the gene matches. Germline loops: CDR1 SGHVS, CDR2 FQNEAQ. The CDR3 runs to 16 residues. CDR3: CASSFRTWDRVSEQYF. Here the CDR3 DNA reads TGTGCCAGCAGCTTTCGAACCTGGGACAGGGTGTCCGAGCAGTACTTC.

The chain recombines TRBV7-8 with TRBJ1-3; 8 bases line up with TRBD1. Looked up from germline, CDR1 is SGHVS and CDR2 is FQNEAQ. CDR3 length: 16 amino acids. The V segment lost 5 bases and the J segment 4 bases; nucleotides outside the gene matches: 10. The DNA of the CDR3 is TGTGCCAGCAGCCCACTCACGACAGGGGTAGGAAACACCATATATTTT. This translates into CASSPLTTGVGNTIYF.

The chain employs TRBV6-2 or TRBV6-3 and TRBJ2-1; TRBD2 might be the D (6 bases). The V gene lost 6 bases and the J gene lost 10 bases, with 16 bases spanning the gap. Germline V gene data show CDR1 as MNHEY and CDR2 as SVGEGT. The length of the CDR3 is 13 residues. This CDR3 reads CASRLRLAGEQFF. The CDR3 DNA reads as TGTGCCAGCAGACTACGACTCGCGGGGGAGCAGTTCTTC.